This is a list of T cell receptor beta chains from one sample in a study of cytomegalovirus exposure and HLA in healthy donors. Profiling relied on immunoSEQ multiplex PCR, and the TCRdb table lists in-frame clones only, not all of them. Counted here are about 160,000 clones, 65% to 70% occurring once; the ten biggest clones make up 4% to 5.5%. Sequences were obtained from PBMCs. The source is a woman aged 18 to 35 in good health and CMV-seropositive. Both conserved end residues are part of each CDR3. D genes are given only for firm matches. Size is stated for part of the rows, as once, few or many counts, or as a class when the clone is expanded.

CDR3 protein,CDR3 DNA,clone size,J gene,D gene,V gene
CASSQPSLGGEAFF,TGTGCCAGCAGTCAACCCTCACTGGGGGGAGAAGCTTTCTTT,.,TRBJ1-1,.,TRBV4-2
CASSPPYGGYTEAFF,TGTGCCAGCAGTCCCCCGTACGGAGGATACACTGAAGCTTTCTTT,.,TRBJ1-1,.,TRBV27
CASSKGQETQYF,TGTGCCAGCAGTAAGGGGCAAGAGACCCAGTACTTC,once,TRBJ2-5,.,TRBV11-1
CASTLDRGNTEAFF,TGTGCCAGCACCTTAGACAGGGGGAACACTGAAGCTTTCTTT,.,TRBJ1-1,TRBD1,TRBV28
CAWNRDSGANVLTF,TGTGCCTGGAACAGGGACTCTGGGGCCAACGTCCTGACTTTC,few,TRBJ2-6,.,TRBV30
CASSPPGGLQTQYF,TGTGCCAGCAGCCCCCCGGGAGGGCTTCAGACCCAGTACTTC,.,TRBJ2-5,TRBD2,TRBV13
CASSLVGTSGRRANEQFF,TGTGCCAGCAGCTTGGTTGGGACTAGCGGGAGGAGGGCCAATGAGCAGTTCTTC,.,TRBJ2-1,TRBD2,TRBV7-3
CSVQQGAVYGYTF,TGCAGCGTGCAGCAGGGGGCTGTCTATGGCTACACCTTC,.,TRBJ1-2,TRBD1,TRBV29-1
CASKGGTSNTEAFF,TGTGCCAGCAAGGGAGGGACATCGAACACTGAAGCTTTCTTT,few,TRBJ1-1,.,TRBV6-5
CASSLASTRTNYGYTF,TGTGCCAGCAGCTTAGCCTCCACACGTACCAACTATGGCTACACCTTC,.,TRBJ1-2,.,TRBV7-2
CASSFQGAGTEAFF,TGTGCCAGCAGCTTCCAGGGGGCAGGCACTGAAGCTTTCTTT,.,TRBJ1-1,TRBD1,TRBV7-2
CASSVYRGEGEAFF,TGTGCCAGCTCAGTGTACAGGGGGGAAGGTGAAGCTTTCTTT,.,TRBJ1-1,TRBD1,TRBV18
CASSLTPGSNQPQHF,TGCGCCAGCAGCTTGACTCCAGGGAGCAATCAGCCCCAGCATTTT,once,TRBJ1-5,.,TRBV5-1
CASGKADRYYGYTF,TGTGCCAGCGGAAAGGCGGACAGATACTATGGCTACACCTTC,.,TRBJ1-2,.,TRBV6-5
CASRQGGKNIQYF,TGCGCCAGCAGACAGGGGGGCAAAAACATTCAGTACTTC,.,TRBJ2-4,TRBD1,TRBV5-1
CASSFVDRGNIQYF,TGTGCCAGCAGTTTTGTGGACAGGGGGAACATTCAGTACTTC,.,TRBJ2-4,TRBD1,TRBV28
CASNSQGGNQPQHF,TGTGCCAGCAACTCGCAGGGGGGCAATCAGCCCCAGCATTTT,.,TRBJ1-5,TRBD1,TRBV2
CASSPGALREQFF,TGCGCCAGCAGCCCTGGGGCGCTGCGTGAGCAGTTCTTC,few,TRBJ2-1,.,TRBV5-1
CASSHGLADYEQYF,TGTGCCAGCAGCCACGGTTTAGCGGACTACGAGCAGTACTTC,.,TRBJ2-7,.,TRBV7-9
CASTSGYEQYF,TGTGCCAGCACCTCCGGCTACGAGCAGTACTTC,.,TRBJ2-7,.,TRBV28
CASSLALDGRDTEAFF,TGTGCCAGCAGCTTAGCTTTAGATGGCAGGGACACTGAAGCTTTCTTT,.,TRBJ1-1,.,TRBV7-9
CASSRGPQETQYF,TGTGCTAGCAGCAGAGGGCCCCAAGAGACCCAGTACTTC,.,TRBJ2-5,.,TRBV7-7
CASSWDRRNYEQYF,TGTGCCAGCAGTTGGGACAGGCGAAACTACGAGCAGTACTTC,.,TRBJ2-7,TRBD1,TRBV27
CAWSSRRDRGRPGYNEQFF,TGTGCCTGGAGTTCAAGGCGGGACAGGGGGCGCCCGGGCTACAATGAGCAGTTCTTC,.,TRBJ2-1,TRBD1,TRBV30
CASSFNDRDFEKLFF,TGTGCCAGCAGTTTCAATGACAGAGATTTTGAAAAACTGTTTTTT,once,TRBJ1-4,.,TRBV27
CASSRPQAIEQFF,TGTGCCAGCAGCCGTCCCCAGGCGATTGAGCAGTTCTTC,.,TRBJ2-1,.,TRBV27
CASRTGNTEAFF,TGTGCCAGCAGAACAGGGAACACTGAAGCTTTCTTT,few,TRBJ1-1,.,TRBV6-6
CASSLERTGFMGYGYTF,TGTGCCAGCAGCTTAGAAAGGACAGGGTTTATGGGCTATGGCTACACCTTC,.,TRBJ1-2,TRBD1,TRBV7-9
CASSVTSTDTQYF,TGTGCCAGTAGTGTGACTAGTACGGATACGCAGTATTTT,.,TRBJ2-3,.,TRBV19
CAWSRTENNQPQHF,TGTGCCTGGAGTCGGACAGAGAATAATCAGCCCCAGCATTTT,.,TRBJ1-5,.,TRBV30
CASSVTGVRTDTQYF,TGTGCCAGTAGTGTTACAGGGGTTAGGACAGATACGCAGTATTTT,.,TRBJ2-3,TRBD1,TRBV19
CASSIDLGGSEAFF,TGTGCCAGTAGTATAGACCTAGGGGGCAGCGAAGCTTTCTTT,.,TRBJ1-1,TRBD1,TRBV19
CASSPVVAREEQYF,TGTGCCAGCAGCCCTGTGGTCGCCCGGGAAGAGCAGTACTTC,.,TRBJ2-7,.,TRBV6-1
CASSLQGKETQYF,TGTGCCAGCAGCTTGCAGGGAAAAGAGACCCAGTACTTC,.,TRBJ2-5,.,TRBV7-3
CASRLQGAADTQYF,TGTGCCAGTAGATTACAGGGGGCTGCAGATACGCAGTATTTT,.,TRBJ2-3,TRBD1,TRBV19
CAIRNSGRGNSGANVLTF,TGTGCCATCAGGAATAGCGGGAGGGGTAACTCTGGGGCCAACGTCCTGACTTTC,.,TRBJ2-6,TRBD2,TRBV10-3
CASSLLKASSRPGNQPQHF,TGTGCCAGCAGCTTGTTGAAGGCCAGCTCAAGGCCAGGAAATCAGCCCCAGCATTTT,.,TRBJ1-5,.,TRBV5-8
CAIKGTSAVDTQYF,TGTGCCATCAAAGGTACTAGTGCGGTAGATACGCAGTATTTT,.,TRBJ2-3,.,TRBV10-3
CASSPLGQVMSNQPQHF,TGTGCCAGCTCACCGCTCGGACAGGTTATGAGCAATCAGCCCCAGCATTTT,.,TRBJ1-5,TRBD1,TRBV18
CASSLLAEETQYF,TGTGCCAGCAGCCTACTAGCGGAAGAGACCCAGTACTTC,.,TRBJ2-5,TRBD2,TRBV2
CASSSGLAANYEQYF,TGTGCCAGCAGCTCGGGACTAGCGGCCAACTACGAGCAGTACTTC,.,TRBJ2-7,TRBD2,TRBV13
CASSQGWGSTDTQYF,TGTGCCAGCAGCCAGGGGTGGGGTAGCACAGATACGCAGTATTTT,.,TRBJ2-3,.,TRBV11-2
CASIQPGYYTF,TGTGCCAGCATCCAACCGGGGTACTACACCTTC,.,TRBJ1-2,.,TRBV6-4
CASSQVARDKTREQYF,TGCGCCAGCAGCCAAGTGGCCCGGGACAAGACCCGCGAGCAGTACTTC,.,TRBJ2-7,.,TRBV4-1
CASRLQGAREKLFF,TGTGCCAGCAGGCTACAGGGGGCACGGGAAAAACTGTTTTTT,.,TRBJ1-4,TRBD1,TRBV2
CASSSTTSGGYNEQFF,TGTGCCAGCAGTTCGACTACTAGCGGAGGGTACAATGAGCAGTTCTTC,once,TRBJ2-1,TRBD2,TRBV27
CASSHDRGGYEQYF,TGCGCCAGCAGCCATGACAGGGGCGGCTACGAGCAGTACTTC,.,TRBJ2-7,TRBD1,TRBV4-1
CASSRGLVNEQFF,TGTGCCAGCAGCAGGGGACTAGTCAATGAGCAGTTCTTC,.,TRBJ2-1,TRBD2,TRBV11-2
CAWRPRLGQGKEEQYF,TGTGCCTGGAGACCTAGGTTGGGACAGGGAAAAGAAGAGCAGTACTTC,.,TRBJ2-7,TRBD1,TRBV30
CASGEGGNYGYTF,TGTGCCAGCGGAGAGGGGGGGAACTATGGCTACACCTTC,.,TRBJ1-2,.,TRBV6-1
CASSLFGGGDTEAFF,TGTGCCAGCAGTTTATTCGGGGGTGGGGACACTGAAGCTTTCTTT,.,TRBJ1-1,.,TRBV28